A selection of T cell receptor beta chains follows, all from one sample in a study of human T cells and chemical hapten exposure. A single record per CDR3 protein comes from TCRdb applying MiXCR to the RACE reads. The repertoire holds 350,000 or so distinct CDR3 sequences, with around 6.9% as singletons. The source material was whole blood, sampled in connection with sensitization to the hapten diphenylcyclopropenone (DPC). These receptors all come from a woman aged 18-29 years with alopecia areata. Some clones in this sample may be carry-over from other donors' samples. The CDR3 runs from the conserved cysteine through the conserved F or W. A D gene is named only where the DNA matches it firmly. Part of the rows lack a size; the others show once, few, many or a class for expanded clones.

>TRBD2|TRBV3-1|many|TRBJ2-3
CASSQTGTRMTDTQYF
TGTGCCAGCAGCCAGACCGGGACTAGGATGACAGATACGCAGTATTTT
>NA|TRBV9|few|TRBJ1-5
CASSERDHYQPQHF
TGTGCCAGCAGCGAAAGGGACCATTATCAGCCCCAGCATTTT
>NA|TRBV12-3/TRBV12-4|many|TRBJ2-3
CASSSLPPTDTQYF
TGTGCCAGCAGTTCTCTACCCCCCACAGATACGCAGTATTTT
>NA|TRBV7-2|NA|TRBJ1-3
CASSLYRTTSGNTIYF
TGTGCCAGCAGCTTGTACAGAACCACCTCTGGAAACACCATATATTTT
>NA|TRBV12-3/TRBV12-4|few|TRBJ1-3
CASSRAGSSGNTIYF
TGTGCCAGCAGTCGCGCAGGGAGCTCTGGAAACACCATATATTTT
>NA|TRBV10-3|many|TRBJ2-3
CASRTSGEGADTQYF
TGTGCCAGCCGTACTAGCGGCGAGGGGGCGGATACGCAGTATTTT
>TRBD2|TRBV5-5|few|TRBJ2-1
CACQNYVREINEQFF
TGTGCCTGTCAAAATTACGTGCGGGAGATCAATGAGCAGTTCTTC
>TRBD2|TRBV12-3/TRBV12-4|few|TRBJ2-2
CASSLELAVNTGELFF
TGTGCCAGCAGCCTAGAACTAGCGGTGAACACCGGGGAGCTGTTTTTT
>TRBD2|TRBV7-2|NA|TRBJ2-3
CASSLGTSGFTDTQYF
TGTGCCAGCAGCTTAGGGACTAGTGGGTTCACAGATACGCAGTATTTT
>NA|TRBV5-5|NA|TRBJ2-7
CASSSILVGEQYF
TGTGCCAGCAGCTCAATACTAGTCGGGGAGCAGTACTTC
>NA|TRBV12-3/TRBV12-4|few|TRBJ1-4
CASSFGGAYEKLFF
TGTGCCAGCAGTTTCGGTGGGGCCTATGAAAAACTGTTTTTT
>NA|TRBV20-1|few|TRBJ1-6
CSVDGRGSPLHF
TGCAGTGTAGACGGCCGAGGATCTCCCCTCCACTTT
>NA|TRBV7-9|NA|TRBJ1-6
CASSYLGGVSPLHF
TGTGCCAGCAGCTATCTAGGGGGAGTGTCACCCCTCCACTTT
>NA|TRBV28|few|TRBJ1-2
CASSSPRGYTF
TGTGCCAGCAGTTCCCCGCGCGGCTACACCTTC
>NA|TRBV20-1|many|TRBJ1-1
CSATGSVWPLNTEAFF
TGCAGTGCTACGGGGTCGGTTTGGCCCCTGAACACTGAAGCTTTCTTT
>TRBD2|TRBV4-3|many|TRBJ2-3
CASSQDLPSGGDTQYF
TGCGCCAGCAGCCAAGATCTGCCTAGCGGGGGAGATACGCAGTATTTT
>TRBD2|TRBV3-1|many|TRBJ2-1
CASSQLGGASPEQFF
TGTGCCAGCAGCCAATTGGGAGGGGCCTCCCCGGAGCAGTTCTTC
>NA|TRBV4-2|few|TRBJ2-7
CASSQDLGRAYEQYF
TGTGCCAGCAGCCAAGACCTTGGACGAGCCTACGAGCAGTACTTC
>NA|TRBV7-2|NA|TRBJ2-3
CASSPQTAPNPSTDTQYF
TGTGCCAGCAGCCCACAGACAGCACCCAATCCTAGCACAGATACGCAGTATTTT
>TRBD1|TRBV7-2|NA|TRBJ2-1
CASLPGTGYFEQFF
TGTGCCAGTTTGCCCGGGACAGGGTATTTTGAGCAGTTCTTC
>NA|TRBV4-3|few|TRBJ1-5
CASSQVAGGYQPQHF
TGCGCCAGCAGCCAAGTTGCGGGGGGCTATCAGCCCCAGCATTTT
>NA|TRBV28|once|TRBJ1-2
CASSARVGGYTF
TGTGCCAGCAGTGCCAGGGTAGGAGGCTACACCTTC
>NA|TRBV7-9|few|TRBJ2-5
CASSSSGHQETQYF
TGTGCCAGCAGCTCCTCCGGGCACCAAGAGACCCAGTACTTC
>TRBD1|TRBV19|few|TRBJ2-5
CASSIDSGRGRETQYF
TGTGCCAGTAGTATAGATTCCGGCAGGGGGCGAGAGACCCAGTACTTC
>NA|TRBV20-1|many|TRBJ2-3
CSARNSSVNTQYF
TGCAGTGCTAGAAATAGTTCAGTGAATACGCAGTATTTT
>NA|TRBV6-5|few|TRBJ1-2
CASVPGRGNYGYTF
TGTGCCAGCGTGCCGGGACGCGGAAACTATGGCTACACCTTC
>NA|TRBV5-8|few|TRBJ2-1
CASSSITGTPYNEQFF
TGTGCCAGCAGCTCCATTACAGGGACCCCCTACAATGAGCAGTTCTTC
>TRBD1|TRBV6-2/TRBV6-3|many|TRBJ2-3
CATSTGTTDTQYF
TGTGCCACGTCGACAGGGACCACAGATACGCAGTATTTT
>TRBD1|TRBV6-6|NA|TRBJ1-1
CASSYEGANTEAFF
TGTGCCAGCAGTTATGAGGGGGCAAACACTGAAGCTTTCTTT
>NA|TRBV27|few|TRBJ2-3
CASTQIGTGGPSTDTQYF
TGTGCCAGCACCCAAATAGGGACGGGGGGCCCTAGCACAGATACGCAGTATTTT
>NA|TRBV20-1|few|TRBJ2-3
CSASPTDTQYF
TGCAGTGCTAGTCCCACAGATACGCAGTATTTT
>NA|TRBV11-2|few|TRBJ1-2
CATSTDTNYGYTF
TGTGCCACCTCGACAGACACTAACTATGGCTACACCTTC
>NA|TRBV2|many|TRBJ2-3
CASSDVDTAYGDTQYF
TGTGCCAGCAGTGATGTGGATACTGCGTATGGAGATACGCAGTATTTT
>TRBD2|TRBV5-1|NA|TRBJ2-1
CASSLAGRSYNEQFF
TGCGCCAGCAGCTTGGCCGGGAGGTCCTACAATGAGCAGTTCTTC
>NA|TRBV6-5|few|TRBJ1-1
CASRRGARMNTEAFF
TGTGCCAGCAGACGGGGAGCGCGGATGAACACTGAAGCTTTCTTT
>TRBD2|TRBV11-2|NA|TRBJ2-5
CASSSPTSGGGAAQYF
TGTGCCAGCAGCTCCCCGACTAGCGGGGGCGGGGCGGCCCAGTACTTC
>TRBD2|TRBV29-1|many|TRBJ2-7
CSVGSSARGWWEQYF
TGCAGCGTTGGCTCTAGTGCGCGGGGGTGGTGGGAGCAGTACTTC
>NA|TRBV11-2|few|TRBJ2-3
CASSPRPGGVSQGTQYF
TGTGCCAGCAGCCCTAGACCAGGGGGGGTTTCACAGGGTACGCAGTATTTT
>NA|TRBV4-1|NA|TRBJ1-5
CASSQVLGGNQPQHF
TGCGCCAGCAGCCAAGTTTTAGGGGGCAATCAGCCCCAGCATTTT
>TRBD1|TRBV10-3|many|TRBJ2-3
CAIRRTGRDTQYF
TGTGCCATCAGGAGGACAGGCCGAGATACGCAGTATTTT
>NA|TRBV2|NA|TRBJ1-5
CASSEAVPGNQPQHF
TGTGCCAGCAGTGAAGCGGTACCAGGGAATCAGCCCCAGCATTTT
>TRBD1|TRBV7-9|few|TRBJ2-7
CASSLGQLSYEQYF
TGTGCCAGCAGCCTGGGACAGCTCTCCTACGAGCAGTACTTC
>NA|TRBV5-4|NA|TRBJ2-5
CASSLATGIQETQYF
TGTGCCAGCAGCTTGGCCACAGGGATTCAAGAGACCCAGTACTTC
>NA|TRBV2|many|TRBJ1-5
CASSESDGQNQPQHF
TGTGCCAGCAGTGAATCGGACGGGCAGAATCAGCCCCAGCATTTT
>TRBD2|TRBV12-3/TRBV12-4|many|TRBJ2-1
CASTLGLVGNEQFF
TGTGCCAGCACCCTGGGACTAGTCGGGAATGAGCAGTTCTTC
>NA|TRBV5-6|few|TRBJ2-5
CASSLGPLKRYQETQYF
TGTGCCAGCAGCTTGGGGCCCCTAAAGAGGTACCAAGAGACCCAGTACTTC
>NA|TRBV5-5|few|TRBJ1-4
CASSLGGYNEKLFF
TGTGCCAGCAGCTTGGGCGGATATAATGAAAAACTGTTTTTT
>TRBD1|TRBV29-1|NA|TRBJ1-2
CSVEEAGGAGGYTF
TGCAGCGTTGAAGAGGCAGGGGGAGCGGGAGGCTACACCTTC
>TRBD1|TRBV4-2|NA|TRBJ1-1
CASTGQGMNTEAFF
TGTGCCAGCACGGGACAGGGTATGAACACTGAAGCTTTCTTT
>TRBD1|TRBV7-9|many|TRBJ2-1
CASSTRQGVHNEQFF
TGTGCCAGCAGCACCCGACAGGGGGTTCACAATGAGCAGTTCTTC
>TRBD2|TRBV7-3|NA|TRBJ2-1
CASSLSGGNYNEQFF
TGTGCCAGCAGCCTTAGCGGGGGTAACTACAATGAGCAGTTCTTC
>NA|TRBV4-2|few|TRBJ2-3
CASSRAHSMPDTQYF
TGTGCCAGCAGCCGGGCCCATTCGATGCCAGATACGCAGTATTTT